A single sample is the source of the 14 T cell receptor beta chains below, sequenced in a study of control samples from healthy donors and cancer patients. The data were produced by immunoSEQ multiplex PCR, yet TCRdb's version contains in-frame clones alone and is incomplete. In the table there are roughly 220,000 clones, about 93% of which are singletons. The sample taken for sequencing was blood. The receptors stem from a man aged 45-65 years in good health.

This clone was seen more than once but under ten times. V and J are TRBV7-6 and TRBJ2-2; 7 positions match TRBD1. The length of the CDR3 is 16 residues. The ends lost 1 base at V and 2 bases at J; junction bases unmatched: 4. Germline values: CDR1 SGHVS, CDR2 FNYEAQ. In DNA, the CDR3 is TGTGCCAGCAGCTTAGAAACAGGGGCCAACACCGGGGAGCTGTTTTTT. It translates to CASSLETGANTGELFF.

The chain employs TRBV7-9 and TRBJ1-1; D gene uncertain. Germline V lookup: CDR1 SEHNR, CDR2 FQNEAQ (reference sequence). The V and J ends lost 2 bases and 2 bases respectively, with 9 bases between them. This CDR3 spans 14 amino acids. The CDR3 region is CASSLNPANTEAFF. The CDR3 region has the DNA TGTGCCAGCAGCTTAAATCCAGCTAACACTGAAGCTTTCTTT. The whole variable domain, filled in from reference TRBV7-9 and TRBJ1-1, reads DTGVSQNPRHKITKRGQNVTFRCDPISEHNRLYWYRQTLGQGPEFLTYFQNEAQLEKSRLLSDRFSAERPKGSFSTLEIQRTEQGDSAMYLCASSLNPANTEAFFGQGTRLTVV.

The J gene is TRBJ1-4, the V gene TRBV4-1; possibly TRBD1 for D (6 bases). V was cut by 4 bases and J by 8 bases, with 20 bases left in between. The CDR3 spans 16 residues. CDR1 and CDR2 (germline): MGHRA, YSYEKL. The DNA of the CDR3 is TGCGCCAGCAGCCTCCAAGCGGGGGGGGCAAGGGAAAAACTGTTTTTT. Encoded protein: CASSLQAGGAREKLFF.

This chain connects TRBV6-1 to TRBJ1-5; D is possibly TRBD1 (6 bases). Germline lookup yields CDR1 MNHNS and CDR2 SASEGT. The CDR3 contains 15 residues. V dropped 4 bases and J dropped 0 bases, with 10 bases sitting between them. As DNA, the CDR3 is TGTGCCAGCAGTGGGGGGGCAGATAGCAATCAGCCCCAGCATTTT. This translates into CASSGGADSNQPQHF.

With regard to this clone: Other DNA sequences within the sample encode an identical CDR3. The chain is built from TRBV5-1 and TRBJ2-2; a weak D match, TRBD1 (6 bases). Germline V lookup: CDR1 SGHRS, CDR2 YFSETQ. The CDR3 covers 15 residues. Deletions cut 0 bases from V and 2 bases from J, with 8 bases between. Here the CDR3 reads CASSLDRVNTGELFF. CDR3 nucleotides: TGCGCCAGCAGCTTGGACAGGGTCAACACCGGGGAGCTGTTTTTT.

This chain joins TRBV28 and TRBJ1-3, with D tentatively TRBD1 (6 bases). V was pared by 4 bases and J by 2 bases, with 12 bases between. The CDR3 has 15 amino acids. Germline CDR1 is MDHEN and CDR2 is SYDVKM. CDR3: CASSSQGTPGNTIYF. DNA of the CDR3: TGTGCCAGCAGTTCCCAGGGGACCCCTGGAAACACCATATATTTT. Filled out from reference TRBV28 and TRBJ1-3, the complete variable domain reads DVKVTQSSRYLVKRTGEKVFLECVQDMDHENMFWYRQDPGLGLRLIYFSYDVKMKEKGDIPEGYSVSREKKERFSLILESASTNQTSMYLCASSSQGTPGNTIYFGEGSWLTVV.

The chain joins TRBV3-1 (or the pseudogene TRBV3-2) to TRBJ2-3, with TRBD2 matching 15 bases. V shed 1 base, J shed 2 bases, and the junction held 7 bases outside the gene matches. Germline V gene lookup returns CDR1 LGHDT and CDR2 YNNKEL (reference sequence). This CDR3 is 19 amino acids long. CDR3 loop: CASSQGPGLAGGSTDTQYF. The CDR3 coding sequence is TGTGCCAGCAGCCAAGGCCCGGGACTAGCGGGGGGATCCACAGATACGCAGTATTTT.

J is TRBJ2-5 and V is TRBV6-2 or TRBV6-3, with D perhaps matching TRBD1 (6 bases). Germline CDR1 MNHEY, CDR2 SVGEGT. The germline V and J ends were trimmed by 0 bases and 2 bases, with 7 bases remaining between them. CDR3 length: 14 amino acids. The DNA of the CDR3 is TGTGCCAGCAGTTACTCGCAGGGGCAAGAGACCCAGTACTTC. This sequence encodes CASSYSQGQETQYF.

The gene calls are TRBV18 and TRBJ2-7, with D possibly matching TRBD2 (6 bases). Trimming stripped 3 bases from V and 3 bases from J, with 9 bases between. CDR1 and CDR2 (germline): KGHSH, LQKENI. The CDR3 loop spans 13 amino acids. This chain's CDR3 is CASSPTGGYEQYF. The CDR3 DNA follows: TGTGCCAGCTCACCCACCGGGGGCTACGAGCAGTACTTC.

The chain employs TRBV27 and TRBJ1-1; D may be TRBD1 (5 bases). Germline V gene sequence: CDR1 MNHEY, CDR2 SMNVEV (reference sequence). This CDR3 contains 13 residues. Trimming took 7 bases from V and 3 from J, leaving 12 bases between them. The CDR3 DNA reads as TGTGCCAGCAAAGGCAGGGTGGACACTGAAGCTTTCTTT. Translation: CASKGRVDTEAFF.

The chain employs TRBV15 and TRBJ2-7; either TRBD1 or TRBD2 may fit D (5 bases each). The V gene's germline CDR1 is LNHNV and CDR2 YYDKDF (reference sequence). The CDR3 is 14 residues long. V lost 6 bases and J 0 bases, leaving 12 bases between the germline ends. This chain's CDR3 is CATSGDGSSYEQYV. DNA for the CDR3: TGTGCCACCAGTGGGGACGGTAGCTCCTACGAGCAGTACGTC.

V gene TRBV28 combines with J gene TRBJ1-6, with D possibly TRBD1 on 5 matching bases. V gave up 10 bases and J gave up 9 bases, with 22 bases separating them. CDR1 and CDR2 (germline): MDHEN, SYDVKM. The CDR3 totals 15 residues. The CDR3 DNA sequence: TGTGCCACCTGGGTGAGATCGGGGGTTAGTTCACCCCTCCACTTT. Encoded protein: CATWVRSGVSSPLHF.

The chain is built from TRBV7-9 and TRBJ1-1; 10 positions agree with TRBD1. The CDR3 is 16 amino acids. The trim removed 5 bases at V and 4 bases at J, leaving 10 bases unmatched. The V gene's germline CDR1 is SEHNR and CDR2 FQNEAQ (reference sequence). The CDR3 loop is CASSPKTGGAITEAFF. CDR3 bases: TGTGCCAGCAGCCCGAAGACAGGGGGCGCGATCACTGAAGCTTTCTTT.

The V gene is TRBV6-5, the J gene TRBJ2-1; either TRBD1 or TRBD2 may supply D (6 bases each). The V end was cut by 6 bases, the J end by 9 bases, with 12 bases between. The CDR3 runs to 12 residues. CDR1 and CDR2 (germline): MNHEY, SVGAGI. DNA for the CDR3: TGTGCCAGCAGCCTAGGGGGGTCTGAGCAGTTCTTC. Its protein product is CASSLGGSEQFF.